This T cell receptor (beta chain) was identified in a study of T cells after yellow fever vaccination. Germline V gene lookup returns CDR1 LNHDA and CDR2 SQIVND (reference sequence). This CDR3 comprises 14 residues. The germline V and J ends were trimmed by 7 bases and 6 bases, with 16 bases remaining between them. This clonotype has ten or more counts. UMIs and a universal primer site were added when TCR cDNA was made by 5'RACE template switching. TCRdb called the 5' RACE reads again in MiXCR, with one record for every CDR3 protein. The data show fewer than 400,000 distinct CDR3 sequences, about 6.2% seen once.

The clonotype was recovered from a man under 40 who received the YFV17D yellow fever vaccine. The input for sequencing was PBMCs, taken 5 days after the yellow fever booster vaccination. The V gene is TRBV19, the J gene TRBJ2-1, with no clear D. DNA of the CDR3: TGTGCCAGTACCACGTTCCTTGGGTTCAATGAGCAGTTCTTC. It encodes CASTTFLGFNEQFF.